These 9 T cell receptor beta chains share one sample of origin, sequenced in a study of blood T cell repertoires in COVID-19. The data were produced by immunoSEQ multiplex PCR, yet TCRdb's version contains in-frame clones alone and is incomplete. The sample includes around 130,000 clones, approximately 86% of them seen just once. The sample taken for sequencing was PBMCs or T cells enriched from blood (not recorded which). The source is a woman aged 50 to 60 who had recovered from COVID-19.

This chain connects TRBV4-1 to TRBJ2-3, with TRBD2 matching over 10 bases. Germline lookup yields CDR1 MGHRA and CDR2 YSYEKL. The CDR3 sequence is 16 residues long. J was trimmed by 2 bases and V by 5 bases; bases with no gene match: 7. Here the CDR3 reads CASSVPLAGDTDTQYF. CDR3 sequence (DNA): TGCGCCAGCAGCGTGCCCCTAGCGGGGGACACAGATACGCAGTATTTT.

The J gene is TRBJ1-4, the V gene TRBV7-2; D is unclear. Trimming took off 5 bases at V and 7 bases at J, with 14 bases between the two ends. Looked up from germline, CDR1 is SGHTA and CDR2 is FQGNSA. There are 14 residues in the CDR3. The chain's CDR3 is CASSDSSQAEKLFF. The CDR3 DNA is TGTGCCAGCAGCGATTCTTCCCAGGCTGAAAAACTGTTTTTT.

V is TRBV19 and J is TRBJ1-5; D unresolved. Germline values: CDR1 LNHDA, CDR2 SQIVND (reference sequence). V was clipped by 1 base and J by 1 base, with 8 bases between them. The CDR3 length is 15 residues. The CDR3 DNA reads TGTGCCAGTAGTATAGCGGCGGGGAGCAATCAGCCCCAGCATTTT. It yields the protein CASSIAAGSNQPQHF.

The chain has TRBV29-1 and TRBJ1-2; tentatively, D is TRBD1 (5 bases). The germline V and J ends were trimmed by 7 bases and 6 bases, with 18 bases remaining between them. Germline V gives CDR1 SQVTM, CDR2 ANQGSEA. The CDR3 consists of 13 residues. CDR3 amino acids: CSAGSDTSHGYTF. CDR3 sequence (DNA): TGCAGCGCAGGATCGGACACCTCTCATGGCTACACCTTC.

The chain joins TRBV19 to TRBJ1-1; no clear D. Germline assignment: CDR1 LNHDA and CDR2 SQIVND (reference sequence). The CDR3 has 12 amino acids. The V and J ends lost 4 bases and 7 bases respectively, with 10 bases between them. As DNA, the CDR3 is TGTGCCAGTAGTAGAGGGAGTTATGAAGCTTTCTTT. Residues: CASSRGSYEAFF.

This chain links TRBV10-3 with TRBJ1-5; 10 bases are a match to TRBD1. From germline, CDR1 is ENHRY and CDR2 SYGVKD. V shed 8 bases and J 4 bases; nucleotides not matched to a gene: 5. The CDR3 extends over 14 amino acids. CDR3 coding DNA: TGTGCCATCCGGGACAGGGGAGAGAATCAGCCCCAGCATTTT. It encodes CAIRDRGENQPQHF.

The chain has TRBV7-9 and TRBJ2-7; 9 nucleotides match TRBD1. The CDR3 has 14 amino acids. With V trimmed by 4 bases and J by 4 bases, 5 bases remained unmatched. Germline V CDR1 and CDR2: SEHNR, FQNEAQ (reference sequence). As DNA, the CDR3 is TGTGCCAGCAGCTCCCGGGACAGGGTTTACGAGCAGTACTTC. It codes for CASSSRDRVYEQYF.

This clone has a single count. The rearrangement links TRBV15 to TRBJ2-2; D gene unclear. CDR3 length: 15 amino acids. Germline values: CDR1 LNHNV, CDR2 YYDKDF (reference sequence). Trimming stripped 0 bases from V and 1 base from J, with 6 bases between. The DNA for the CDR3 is TGTGCCACCAGCAGAGATCTATTGAACACCGGGGAGCTGTTTTTT. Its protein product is CATSRDLLNTGELFF.

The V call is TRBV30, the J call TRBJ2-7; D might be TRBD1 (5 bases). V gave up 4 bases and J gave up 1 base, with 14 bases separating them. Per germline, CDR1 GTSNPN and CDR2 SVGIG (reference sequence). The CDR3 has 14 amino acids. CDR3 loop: CAWMIDSHSYEQYF. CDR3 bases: TGTGCCTGGATGATTGACAGCCATTCCTACGAGCAGTACTTC.